This is a list of T cell receptor beta chains from one sample in a study of PD-L1 blockade in urothelial cancer. Clones were read by immunoSEQ multiplex PCR, and TCRdb kept only the in-frame ones, dropping some. This sample has about 30,000 clones, with around 84% found just once. The starting material was PBMCs, obtained around atezolizumab (anti-PD-L1) treatment. These receptors were collected from a man aged 65 to 85 with urothelial cancer. Each CDR3 is given with its conserved first and last residue. Fields, in order: V gene, clone size, D gene, J gene, CDR3 protein, CDR3 DNA. D genes are given only for firm matches. Expanded clones get a size class; other rows say once, few or many, or leave the size out.

TRBV9,-,TRBD1,TRBJ2-7,CASSVGQGSGYEQYF,TGTGCCAGCAGCGTAGGACAGGGTAGTGGCTACGAGCAGTACTTC
TRBV4-1,-,TRBD2,TRBJ2-3,CASSRLAGATDTQYF,TGCGCCAGCAGCCGACTAGCGGGGGCAACAGATACGCAGTATTTT
TRBV5-1,-,-,TRBJ2-2,CASSPTGGKNTGELFF,TGCGCCAGCAGCCCGACTGGTGGCAAGAACACCGGGGAGCTGTTTTTT
TRBV20-1,-,-,TRBJ2-7,CSARGVGEQYF,TGCAGTGCTAGAGGCGTTGGCGAGCAGTACTTC
TRBV4-3,-,TRBD2,TRBJ2-1,CASSQDTTSGIWNEQFF,TGCGCCAGCAGCCAAGATACGACTAGCGGGATATGGAATGAGCAGTTCTTC
TRBV5-1,-,TRBD1,TRBJ1-1,CASSGDRGLGTEAFF,TGCGCCAGCAGCGGCGACAGGGGGCTGGGCACTGAAGCTTTCTTT
TRBV5-1,-,TRBD1,TRBJ2-7,CASSLQGKYEQYF,TGCGCCAGCTCCCTACAGGGGAAATACGAGCAGTACTTC
TRBV4-2,-,TRBD2,TRBJ2-3,CASSQDPIAGLAGTDTQYF,TGTGCCAGCAGCCAAGATCCCATCGCGGGGCTAGCGGGCACAGATACGCAGTATTTT
TRBV29-1,-,-,TRBJ2-5,CSVEGGRGETQYF,TGCAGCGTTGAGGGGGGGCGCGGGGAGACCCAGTACTTC
TRBV7-2,-,TRBD1,TRBJ2-7,CASSRVRGTVIDEQYF,TGTGCCAGCAGCCGCGTAAGGGGGACAGTAATCGACGAGCAGTACTTC
TRBV4-1,-,-,TRBJ2-7,CASSQDSGASVNEQYF,TGCGCCAGCAGCCAAGATTCTGGGGCTAGCGTAAACGAGCAGTACTTC
TRBV11-1,few,TRBD1,TRBJ2-7,CASSLVGQGDYEQYF,TGTGCCAGCAGCTTAGTCGGACAGGGAGACTACGAGCAGTACTTC
TRBV27,-,-,TRBJ2-3,CASSLGRAGGGWISTDTQYF,TGTGCCAGCAGTTTAGGTCGAGCTGGGGGCGGGTGGATTAGCACAGATACGCAGTATTTT
TRBV4-3,-,-,TRBJ1-3,CASSQIPSPDSHRYF,TGCGCCAGCAGCCAAATACCGTCTCCTGACTCGCATCGATATTTT
TRBV5-5,once,-,TRBJ1-1,CASSSGHAEAFF,TGTGCCAGCAGCTCAGGACACGCTGAAGCTTTCTTT
TRBV29-1,-,-,TRBJ1-1,CSARQFLNTEAFF,TGCAGCGCCCGACAGTTCCTGAACACTGAAGCTTTCTTT
TRBV20-1,-,-,TRBJ2-5,CSAPRGQTQYF,TGCAGTGCGCCTAGGGGTCAGACCCAGTACTTC
TRBV18,few,-,TRBJ2-1,CASSPSGSYNEQFF,TGTGCCAGCTCACCATCAGGATCCTACAATGAGCAGTTCTTC
TRBV19,-,-,TRBJ2-2,CASSTYQNTGELFF,TGTGCCAGTAGTACCTACCAGAACACCGGGGAGCTGTTTTTT
TRBV10-3,few,TRBD1,TRBJ1-2,CAISGPGQGSGGYTF,TGTGCCATCAGTGGACCGGGACAGGGGTCGGGTGGCTACACCTTC
TRBV19,few,TRBD1,TRBJ1-4,CASIGGLSEKLFF,TGTGCCAGCATAGGGGGCTTGAGTGAAAAACTGTTTTTT
TRBV19,once,-,TRBJ1-3,CASTSGGVGNTIYF,TGTGCCAGTACCTCCGGAGGGGTAGGAAACACCATATATTTT
TRBV15,-,-,TRBJ2-3,CATSSATGWAQYF,TGTGCCACCAGCAGTGCGACAGGCTGGGCGCAGTATTTT
TRBV5-4,-,TRBD1,TRBJ2-7,CASSPTGLGEQYF,TGTGCCAGCAGCCCGACAGGGTTGGGCGAGCAGTACTTC
TRBV28,-,-,TRBJ2-2,CASRSSNTGELFF,TGTGCCAGCAGGTCTTCCAACACCGGGGAGCTGTTTTTT
TRBV7-3,-,TRBD2,TRBJ2-5,CASSLTSRETQYF,TGTGCCAGCAGCTTGACTAGCAGGGAGACCCAGTACTTC
TRBV18,-,-,TRBJ1-1,CASSPDWNTEAFF,TGTGCCAGCTCACCCGACTGGAACACTGAAGCTTTCTTT
TRBV7-6,-,TRBD2,TRBJ2-3,CASSLGLAGVLDTQYF,TGTGCCAGCAGCTTAGGGCTAGCGGGAGTCTTGGATACGCAGTATTTT
TRBV7-2,-,-,TRBJ1-1,CASSLDRGSTEAFF,TGTGCCAGCAGCTTAGATAGAGGGTCGACTGAAGCTTTCTTT
TRBV2,-,-,TRBJ2-2,CASSESGTGELFF,TGTGCCAGCAGTGAGTCGGGTACCGGGGAGCTGTTTTTT
TRBV10-1,-,-,TRBJ2-7,CASSTPSLNGYEQYF,TGCGCCAGCAGTACCCCGTCCCTAAACGGCTACGAGCAGTACTTC
TRBV6-6,-,TRBD1,TRBJ2-7,CASRPRDRGIYEQYF,TGTGCCAGCAGACCCCGGGACAGGGGGATCTACGAGCAGTACTTC
TRBV19,-,-,TRBJ2-7,CASSSQGGFDEQYF,TGTGCCAGTAGTAGTCAGGGGGGATTCGACGAGCAGTACTTC
TRBV29-1,few,TRBD2,TRBJ2-1,CSVKTSRNEQFF,TGCAGCGTCAAGACTAGCCGCAATGAGCAGTTCTTC
TRBV6-1,-,TRBD1,TRBJ1-5,CAIATGEDHQPQHF,TGTGCCATAGCGACAGGGGAAGACCATCAGCCCCAGCATTTT
TRBV27,-,TRBD1,TRBJ2-7,CAAGQGGSYEQYF,TGTGCAGCCGGACAGGGAGGCTCCTACGAGCAGTACTTC
TRBV30,-,-,TRBJ2-4,CAWSVPGAGDIQYF,TGTGCCTGGAGTGTACCAGGGGCGGGGGACATTCAGTACTTC
TRBV28,-,-,TRBJ2-1,CASRGGQGGVDEQFF,TGTGCCAGCAGGGGAGGACAGGGAGGGGTCGATGAGCAGTTCTTC
TRBV11-3,-,TRBD2,TRBJ2-1,CASSPQGAGVNEQFF,TGTGCCAGCAGCCCCCAGGGAGCGGGAGTAAATGAGCAGTTCTTC
TRBV7-2,-,TRBD1,TRBJ2-2,CASSRDRNTGELFF,TGTGCCAGCAGCCGGGACAGAAACACCGGGGAGCTGTTTTTT
TRBV5-4,-,TRBD1,TRBJ2-7,CASSFGQGPYEQYF,TGTGCCAGCAGCTTTGGACAGGGCCCCTACGAGCAGTACTTC
TRBV7-2,-,TRBD2,TRBJ2-7,CASSPTSGSSYEQYF,TGTGCCAGCAGCCCCACTAGCGGGAGCTCCTACGAGCAGTACTTC
TRBV5-6,-,-,TRBJ1-3,CASSPGTPGNTIYF,TGTGCCAGCAGCCCCGGGACTCCTGGAAACACCATATATTTT
TRBV6-1,once,TRBD2,TRBJ2-1,CASSERAGVDEQFF,TGTGCCAGCAGTGAAAGAGCGGGAGTAGATGAGCAGTTCTTC
TRBV5-1,-,-,TRBJ2-5,CASSLDRQGLRETQYF,TGCGCCAGCAGCTTGGATAGGCAGGGCCTTCGAGAGACCCAGTACTTC
TRBV27,-,-,TRBJ2-1,CASSLQTGVSYNEQFF,TGTGCCAGCAGTTTACAGACCGGAGTCTCCTACAATGAGCAGTTCTTC
TRBV7-3,-,TRBD2,TRBJ2-3,CASSSRGAGGPNTQYF,TGTGCCAGCAGCTCCCGGGGAGCGGGGGGGCCTAATACGCAGTATTTT
TRBV5-4,-,TRBD1,TRBJ1-5,CASSPDRGQPQHF,TGTGCCAGCAGCCCCGACAGGGGTCAGCCCCAGCATTTT
TRBV2,once,-,TRBJ1-2,CASSEIRASNYGYTF,TGTGCCAGCAGTGAAATCAGGGCTTCTAACTATGGCTACACCTTC
TRBV6-6,-,-,TRBJ2-7,CASSFSYEQYF,TGTGCCAGCAGTTTCAGCTACGAGCAGTACTTC
TRBV5-6,-,TRBD1,TRBJ2-1,CASLHSFRGSSYNEQFF,TGTGCCAGTCTGCATTCCTTCAGGGGGAGCTCCTACAATGAGCAGTTCTTC
TRBV9,-,-,TRBJ2-2,CASSAGTAANTGELFF,TGTGCCAGCAGCGCGGGGACTGCCGCGAACACCGGGGAGCTGTTTTTT
TRBV29-1,-,-,TRBJ1-1,CSVTRDGRFLNTEAFF,TGCAGCGTAACCCGGGACGGGAGATTTTTGAACACTGAAGCTTTCTTT
TRBV18,-,-,TRBJ1-1,CASSPGVSSNTEAFF,TGTGCCAGCTCCCCCGGAGTGAGCAGCAACACTGAAGCTTTCTTT
TRBV6-6,-,-,TRBJ1-5,CASSYSGGNQPQHF,TGTGCCAGCAGTTACTCGGGCGGCAATCAGCCCCAGCATTTT
TRBV13,-,TRBD2,TRBJ2-1,CASISRGGEQFF,TGTGCCAGCATCTCTCGGGGGGGTGAGCAGTTCTTC
TRBV2,-,-,TRBJ2-7,CASSGHYEQYF,TGTGCCAGCAGCGGACACTACGAGCAGTACTTC
TRBV18,once,-,TRBJ1-1,CASSPLAGAEAFF,TGTGCCAGCTCACCTCTGGCAGGCGCTGAAGCTTTCTTT